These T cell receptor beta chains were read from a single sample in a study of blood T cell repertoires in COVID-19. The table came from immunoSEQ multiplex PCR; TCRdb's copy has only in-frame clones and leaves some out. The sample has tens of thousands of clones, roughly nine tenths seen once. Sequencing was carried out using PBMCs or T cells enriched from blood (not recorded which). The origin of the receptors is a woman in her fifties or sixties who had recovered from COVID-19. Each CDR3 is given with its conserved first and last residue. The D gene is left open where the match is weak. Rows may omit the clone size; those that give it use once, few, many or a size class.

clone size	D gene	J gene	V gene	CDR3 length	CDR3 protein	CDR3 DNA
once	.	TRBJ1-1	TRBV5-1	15	CASSLASGSRTEAFF	TGCGCCAGCAGCTTGGCCTCAGGATCGCGTACTGAAGCTTTCTTT
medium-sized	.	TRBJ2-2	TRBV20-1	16	CSASYPSVRNTGELFF	TGCAGTGCTAGTTACCCTAGCGTGAGGAACACCGGGGAGCTGTTTTTT
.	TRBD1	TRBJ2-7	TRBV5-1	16	CASGRGTGDEAYEQYF	TGCGCCAGCGGACGAGGGACAGGGGATGAAGCCTACGAGCAGTACTTC
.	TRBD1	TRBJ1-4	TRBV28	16	CASSLSAGGLNEKLFF	TGTGCCAGCAGTTTATCCGCAGGGGGTCTTAATGAAAAACTGTTTTTT
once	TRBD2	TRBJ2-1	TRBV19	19	CASSSPSGRAGSSYNEQFF	TGTGCCAGTAGTAGCCCTAGCGGGAGGGCCGGGAGCTCCTACAATGAGCAGTTCTTC
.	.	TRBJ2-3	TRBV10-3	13	CATAPPGTDTQYF	TGTGCCACCGCACCCCCGGGGACAGATACGCAGTATTTT
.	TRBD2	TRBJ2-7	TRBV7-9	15	CASTGGGRASYKQYF	TGTGCCAGCACCGGCGGCGGGAGGGCCTCCTACAAGCAGTACTTC
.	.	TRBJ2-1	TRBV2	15	CASSARLASYNEQFF	TGTGCCAGCAGTGCGAGGCTAGCGTCTTACAATGAGCAGTTCTTC
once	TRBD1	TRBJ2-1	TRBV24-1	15	CATSDPTDRGYEQFF	TGTGCCACCAGTGACCCAACTGACAGGGGCTATGAGCAGTTCTTC
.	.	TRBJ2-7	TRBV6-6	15	CASSYYYRTFYEQYF	TGTGCCAGCAGTTACTATTACAGGACCTTCTACGAGCAGTACTTC
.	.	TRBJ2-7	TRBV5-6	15	CASSLDSFNSYEQYF	TGTGCCAGCAGCTTGGACAGCTTTAATTCCTACGAGCAGTACTTC
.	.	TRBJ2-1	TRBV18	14	CASSRGLEVYEQFF	TGTGCCAGCTCACGTGGACTGGAGGTCTATGAGCAGTTCTTC
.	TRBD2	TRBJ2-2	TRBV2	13	CASRGTSPGELFF	TGTGCCAGCAGGGGGACTAGTCCCGGGGAGCTGTTTTTT
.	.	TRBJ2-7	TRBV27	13	CASSFISSYEQYF	TGTGCCAGCAGTTTCATCAGCTCCTACGAGCAGTACTTC
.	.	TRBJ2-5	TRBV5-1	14	CASSLGEGLETQYF	TGCGCCAGCAGCTTAGGCGAGGGCTTAGAGACCCAGTACTTC
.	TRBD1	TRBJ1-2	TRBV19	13	CASSQTGDYGYTF	TGTGCCAGTAGTCAAACAGGGGACTATGGCTACACCTTC
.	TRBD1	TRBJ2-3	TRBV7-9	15	CASSINRGQADTQYF	TGTGCCAGCAGCATAAACAGGGGCCAAGCAGATACGCAGTATTTT
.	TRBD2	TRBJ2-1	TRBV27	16	CASSLSVLAGGSVWFF	TGTGCCAGCAGTTTAAGTGTGCTAGCGGGAGGCAGTGTATGGTTCTTC
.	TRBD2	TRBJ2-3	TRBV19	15	CASSILAGGPDTQYF	TGTGCCAGTAGTATACTAGCGGGTGGTCCAGATACGCAGTATTTT
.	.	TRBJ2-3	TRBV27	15	CASSARGSYGDTQYF	TGTGCCAGCAGTGCAAGAGGGTCTTACGGAGATACGCAGTATTTT
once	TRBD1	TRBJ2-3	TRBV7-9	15	CASSSGQGHTDTQYF	TGTGCCAGCAGCTCGGGACAGGGCCATACAGATACGCAGTATTTT
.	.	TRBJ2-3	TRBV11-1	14	CASSLGRSTDTQYF	TGTGCCAGCAGCTTGGGCCGGTCCACAGATACGCAGTATTTT
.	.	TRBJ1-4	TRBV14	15	CASSHRTGRTEKLFF	TGTGCCAGCAGCCACCGGACTGGCAGAACCGAAAAACTGTTTTTT
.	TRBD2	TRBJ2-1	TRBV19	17	CASSIGAGTSGRNEQFF	TGTGCCAGTAGTATTGGGGCCGGGACTAGCGGGAGGAATGAGCAGTTCTTC
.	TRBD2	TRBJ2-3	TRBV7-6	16	CASSLAGRAGRDTQYF	TGTGCCAGCAGCTTAGCCGGGAGGGCCGGGAGAGATACGCAGTATTTT
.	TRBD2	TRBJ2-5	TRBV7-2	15	CASSLAGQRGETQYF	TGTGCCAGCAGCTTAGCGGGCCAGCGGGGAGAGACCCAGTACTTC
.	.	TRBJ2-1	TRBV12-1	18	CASSNRGGTSVPTNEQFF	TGTGCCAGCAGCAACCGGGGTGGGACTAGCGTTCCTACAAATGAGCAGTTCTTC
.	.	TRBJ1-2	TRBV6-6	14	CASGGRAANYGYTF	TGTGCCAGCGGAGGCCGGGCAGCTAACTATGGCTACACCTTC
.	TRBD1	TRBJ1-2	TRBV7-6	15	CASSLDLGGGYGYTF	TGTGCCAGCAGCTTAGATTTAGGGGGCGGATATGGCTACACCTTC
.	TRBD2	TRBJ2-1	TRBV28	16	CASSVRASGSGNEQFF	TGTGCCAGCAGTGTCCGGGCTAGCGGGAGCGGGAATGAGCAGTTCTTC
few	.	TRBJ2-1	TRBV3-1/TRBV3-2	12	CASSLHYNEQFF	TGTGCCAGCAGCCTCCATTACAATGAGCAGTTCTTC
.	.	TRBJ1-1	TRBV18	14	CASSRGQINTEAFF	TGTGCCAGCTCACGAGGACAGATCAACACTGAAGCTTTCTTT
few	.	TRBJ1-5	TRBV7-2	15	CASSLSGSSNQPQHF	TGTGCCAGCAGCTTGTCAGGAAGCAGCAATCAGCCCCAGCATTTT
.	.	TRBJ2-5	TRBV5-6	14	CASSLSAAMQTQYF	TGTGCCAGCAGCTTGAGCGCAGCGATGCAGACCCAGTACTTC
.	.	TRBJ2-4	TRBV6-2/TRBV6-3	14	CASSEGHSGNIQYF	TGTGCCAGCAGTGAGGGACATTCCGGAAACATTCAGTACTTC
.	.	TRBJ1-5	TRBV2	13	CASRRDNLGPQHF	TGTGCCAGCAGACGCGACAACCTGGGGCCCCAGCATTTT
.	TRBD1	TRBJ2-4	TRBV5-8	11	CASSFDRVRYF	TGTGCCAGCAGCTTCGACAGGGTGCGGTACTTC
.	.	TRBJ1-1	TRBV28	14	CASSETGRGTEAFF	TGTGCCAGCAGTGAAACAGGGCGGGGGACTGAAGCTTTCTTT
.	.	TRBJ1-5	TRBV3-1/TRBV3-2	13	CASSQDLNQPQHF	TGTGCCAGCAGCCAAGATCTGAATCAGCCCCAGCATTTT
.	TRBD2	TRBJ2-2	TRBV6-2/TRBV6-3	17	CASSSTSGRANSGELFF	TGTGCCAGCAGTTCCACTAGCGGGAGGGCTAATAGCGGGGAGCTGTTTTTT
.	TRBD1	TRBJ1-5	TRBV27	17	CASSLYTGDRSNQPQHF	TGTGCCAGCAGTTTGTACACAGGGGATCGGAGCAATCAGCCCCAGCATTTT
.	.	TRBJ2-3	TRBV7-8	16	CASSRVGSGSTDTQYF	TGTGCCAGCAGCCGAGTGGGTAGCGGAAGCACAGATACGCAGTATTTT